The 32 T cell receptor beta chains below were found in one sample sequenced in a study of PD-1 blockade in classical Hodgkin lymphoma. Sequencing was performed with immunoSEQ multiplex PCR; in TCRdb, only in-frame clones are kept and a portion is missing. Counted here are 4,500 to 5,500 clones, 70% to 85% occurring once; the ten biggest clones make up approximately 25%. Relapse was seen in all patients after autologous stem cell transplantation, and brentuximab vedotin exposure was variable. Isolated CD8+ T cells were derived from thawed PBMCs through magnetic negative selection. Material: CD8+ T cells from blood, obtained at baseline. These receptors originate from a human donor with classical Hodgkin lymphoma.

CDR3: CASSDGTGYNEQFF. Written as DNA, the CDR3 is TGTGCCAGCAGCGACGGGACAGGCTACAATGAGCAGTTCTTC. The chain has TRBV13 and TRBJ2-1, with 8 bases matching TRBD1. The V gene end was trimmed by 5 bases and the J gene end by 3 bases; junction bases not matched to a gene: 3. In germline, CDR1 is PRHDT, CDR2 FYEKMQ (reference sequence). There are 14 residues in the CDR3.

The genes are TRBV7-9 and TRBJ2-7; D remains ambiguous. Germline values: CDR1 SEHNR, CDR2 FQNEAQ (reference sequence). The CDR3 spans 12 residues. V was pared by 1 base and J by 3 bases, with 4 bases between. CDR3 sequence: CASSLGRYEQYF. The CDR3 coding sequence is TGTGCCAGCAGCTTAGGCCGCTACGAGCAGTACTTC.

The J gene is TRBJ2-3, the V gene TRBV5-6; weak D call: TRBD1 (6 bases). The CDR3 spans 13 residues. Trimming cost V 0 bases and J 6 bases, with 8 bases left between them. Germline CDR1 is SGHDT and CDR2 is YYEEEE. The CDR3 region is CASSLGGRDTQYF. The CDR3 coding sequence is TGTGCCAGCAGCTTGGGGGGGCGGGATACGCAGTATTTT.

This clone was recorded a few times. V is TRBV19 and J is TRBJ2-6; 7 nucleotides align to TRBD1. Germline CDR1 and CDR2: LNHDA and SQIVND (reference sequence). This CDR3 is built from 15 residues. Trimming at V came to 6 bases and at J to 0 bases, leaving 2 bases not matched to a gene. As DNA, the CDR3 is TGTGCCAGTAGGGACAGGAGCTCTGGGGCCAACGTCCTGACTTTC. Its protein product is CASRDRSSGANVLTF.

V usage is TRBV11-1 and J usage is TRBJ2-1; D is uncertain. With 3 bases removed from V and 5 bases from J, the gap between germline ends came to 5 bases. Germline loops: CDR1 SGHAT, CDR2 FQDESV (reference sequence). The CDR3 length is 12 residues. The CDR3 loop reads CASSFGNNEQFF. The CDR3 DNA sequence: TGTGCCAGCAGCTTCGGAAACAATGAGCAGTTCTTC.

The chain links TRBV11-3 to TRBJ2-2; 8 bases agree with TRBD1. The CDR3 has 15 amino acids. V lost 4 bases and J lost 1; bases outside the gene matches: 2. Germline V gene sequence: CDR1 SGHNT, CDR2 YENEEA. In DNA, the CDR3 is TGTGCCAGCAGCTCAGGGGGCAAGAACACCGGGGAGCTGTTTTTT. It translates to CASSSGGKNTGELFF.

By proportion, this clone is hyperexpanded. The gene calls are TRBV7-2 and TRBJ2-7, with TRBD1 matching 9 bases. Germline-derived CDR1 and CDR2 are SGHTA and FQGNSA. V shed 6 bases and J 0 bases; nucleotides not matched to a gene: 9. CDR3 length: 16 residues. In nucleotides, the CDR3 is TGTGCCAGCAGTTTAACCGGGACAGGGATCTCCTACGAGCAGTACTTC. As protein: CASSLTGTGISYEQYF.

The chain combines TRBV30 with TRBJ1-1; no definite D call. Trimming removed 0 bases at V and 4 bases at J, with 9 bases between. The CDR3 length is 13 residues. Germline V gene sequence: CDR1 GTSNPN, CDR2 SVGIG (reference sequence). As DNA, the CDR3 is TGTGCCTGGAGTGTATTGGGTGGCACTGAAGCTTTCTTT. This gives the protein CAWSVLGGTEAFF. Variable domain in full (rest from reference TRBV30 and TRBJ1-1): SQTIHQWPATLVQPVGSPLSLECTVEGTSNPNLYWYRQAAGRGLQLLFYSVGIGQISSEVPQNLSASRPQDRQFILSSKKLLLSDSGFYLCAWSVLGGTEAFFGQGTRLTVV.

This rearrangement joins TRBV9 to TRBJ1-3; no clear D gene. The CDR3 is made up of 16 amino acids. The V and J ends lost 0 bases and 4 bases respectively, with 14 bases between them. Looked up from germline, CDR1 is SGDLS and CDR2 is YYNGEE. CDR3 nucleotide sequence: TGTGCCAGCAGCGTAGACGCAGGCGCCCAAGGAAACACCATATATTTT. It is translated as CASSVDAGAQGNTIYF.

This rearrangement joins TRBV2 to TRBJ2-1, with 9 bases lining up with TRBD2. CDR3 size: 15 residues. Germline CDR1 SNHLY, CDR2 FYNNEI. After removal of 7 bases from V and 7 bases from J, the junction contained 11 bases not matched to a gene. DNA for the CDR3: TGTGCCAGCACCGACCGGCTAGCGGGGTTGAATGAGCAGTTCTTC. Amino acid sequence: CASTDRLAGLNEQFF. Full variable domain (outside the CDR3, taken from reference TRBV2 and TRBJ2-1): EPEVTQTPSHQVTQMGQEVILRCVPISNHLYFYWYRQILGQKVEFLVSFYNNEISEKSEIFDDQFSVERPDGSNFTLKIRSTKLEDSAMYFCASTDRLAGLNEQFFGPGTRLTVL.

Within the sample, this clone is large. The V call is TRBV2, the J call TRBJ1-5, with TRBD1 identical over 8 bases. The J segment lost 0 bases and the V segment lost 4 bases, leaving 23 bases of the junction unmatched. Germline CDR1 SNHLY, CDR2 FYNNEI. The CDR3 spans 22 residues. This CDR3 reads CASSVHGQGHPGGLYSNQPQHF. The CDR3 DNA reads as TGTGCCAGCAGTGTTCACGGACAGGGACACCCCGGTGGGCTGTATAGCAATCAGCCCCAGCATTTT.

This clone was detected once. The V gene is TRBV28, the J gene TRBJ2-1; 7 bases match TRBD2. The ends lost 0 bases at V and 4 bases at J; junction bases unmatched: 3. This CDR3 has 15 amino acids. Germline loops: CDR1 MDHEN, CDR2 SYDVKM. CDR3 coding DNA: TGTGCCAGCAGTTTATGGGTTAGCGGGTACAATGAGCAGTTCTTC. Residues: CASSLWVSGYNEQFF.

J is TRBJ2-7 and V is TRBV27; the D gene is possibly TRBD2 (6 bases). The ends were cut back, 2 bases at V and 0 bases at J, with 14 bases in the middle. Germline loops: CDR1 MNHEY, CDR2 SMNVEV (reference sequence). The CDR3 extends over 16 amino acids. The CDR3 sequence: CASSLLGGPRSYEQYF. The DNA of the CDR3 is TGTGCCAGCAGTTTACTGGGAGGACCACGCTCCTACGAGCAGTACTTC.

The CDR3, as DNA: TGTGCCAGTAGTATAGTTCACCGGGACAGCCGTCTCGAGCAGTACTTC. Its protein is CASSIVHRDSRLEQYF. V is TRBV19 and J is TRBJ2-7; the match to TRBD1 covers 7 bases. Germline-derived CDR1 and CDR2 are LNHDA and SQIVND (reference sequence). This CDR3 has 16 residues. Trimming at V came to 1 base and at J to 6 bases, leaving 12 bases not matched to a gene.

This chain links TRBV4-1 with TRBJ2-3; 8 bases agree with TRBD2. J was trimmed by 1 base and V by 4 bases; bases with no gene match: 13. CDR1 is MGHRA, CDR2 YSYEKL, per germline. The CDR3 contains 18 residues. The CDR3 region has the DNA TGCGCCAGCAGCCCTCGTCTGGTAGCGGGGTCTGGCACAGATACGCAGTATTTT. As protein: CASSPRLVAGSGTDTQYF.

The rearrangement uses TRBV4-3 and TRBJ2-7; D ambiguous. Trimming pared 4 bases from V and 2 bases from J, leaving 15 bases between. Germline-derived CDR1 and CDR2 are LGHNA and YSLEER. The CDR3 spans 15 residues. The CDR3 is CASSPLGNSPYEQYF. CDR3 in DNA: TGCGCCAGCAGCCCCCTGGGAAACAGTCCCTACGAGCAGTACTTC.

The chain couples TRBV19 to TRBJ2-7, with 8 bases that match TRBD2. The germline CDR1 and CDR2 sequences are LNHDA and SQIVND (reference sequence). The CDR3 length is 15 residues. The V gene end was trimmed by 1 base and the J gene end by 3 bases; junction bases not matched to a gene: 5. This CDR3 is CASSIGAGEGYEQYF. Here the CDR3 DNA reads TGTGCCAGTAGTATAGGAGCGGGAGAGGGCTACGAGCAGTACTTC.

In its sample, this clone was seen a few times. This chain's CDR3 is CASSSPGQGTEDTQYF. DNA for the CDR3: TGTGCCAGCAGTTCACCGGGACAGGGTACGGAAGATACGCAGTATTTT. V usage is TRBV27 and J usage is TRBJ2-3; TRBD1 matches at 9 bases. With 4 bases clipped from V and 5 bases from J, the junction kept 10 bases outside the gene matches. The CDR3 covers 16 residues. The germline V gene has CDR1 MNHEY and CDR2 SMNVEV (reference sequence).

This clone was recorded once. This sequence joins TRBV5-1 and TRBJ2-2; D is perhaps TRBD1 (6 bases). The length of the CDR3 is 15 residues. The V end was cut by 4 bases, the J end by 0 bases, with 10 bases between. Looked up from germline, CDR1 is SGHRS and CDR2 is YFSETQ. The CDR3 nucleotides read TGCGCCAGCAGCCTGGGGGCCACGAACACCGGGGAGCTGTTTTTT. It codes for CASSLGATNTGELFF.

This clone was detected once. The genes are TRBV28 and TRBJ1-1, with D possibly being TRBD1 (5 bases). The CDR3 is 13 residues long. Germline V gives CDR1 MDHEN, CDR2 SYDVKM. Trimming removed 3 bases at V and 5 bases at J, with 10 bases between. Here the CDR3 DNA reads TGTGCCAGCAGTTTCCAGGGAGGGACTGAAGCTTTCTTT. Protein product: CASSFQGGTEAFF.

The CDR3 nucleotides read TGTGCCAGCAGCTGGGCCTTAGGGTCGGTGAACACTGAAGCTTTCTTT. It yields the protein CASSWALGSVNTEAFF. The V gene is TRBV5-6, the J gene TRBJ1-1; D ambiguous. With 3 bases removed from V and 0 bases from J, the gap between germline ends came to 15 bases. This CDR3 region has 16 residues. The V gene's germline CDR1 is SGHDT and CDR2 YYEEEE.

Here the CDR3 DNA reads TGCGCCAGCAGTCTGGGATATAGCAATCAGCCCCAGCATTTT. Its translation: CASSLGYSNQPQHF. The chain is built from TRBV10-1 and TRBJ1-5, with D unresolved. Trimming took 5 bases from V and 0 from J, leaving 8 bases between them. The CDR3 is 14 amino acids. Per germline, CDR1 WNHNN and CDR2 SYGVQD (reference sequence).

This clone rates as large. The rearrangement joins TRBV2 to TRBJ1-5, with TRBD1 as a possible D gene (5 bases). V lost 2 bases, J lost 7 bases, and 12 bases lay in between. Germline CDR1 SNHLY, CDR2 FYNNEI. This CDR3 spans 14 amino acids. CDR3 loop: CASSETGGSQPQHF. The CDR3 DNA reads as TGTGCCAGCAGTGAAACGGGGGGATCCCAGCCCCAGCATTTT.

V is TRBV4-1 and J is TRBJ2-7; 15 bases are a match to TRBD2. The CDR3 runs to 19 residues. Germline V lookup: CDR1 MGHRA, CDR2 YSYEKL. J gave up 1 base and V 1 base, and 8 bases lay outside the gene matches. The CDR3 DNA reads TGCGCCAGCAGCCAAGCCTCGGGACTAGCGGGAGGAGGTTCCTACGAGCAGTACTTC. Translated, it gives CASSQASGLAGGGSYEQYF.

The CDR3 nucleotides are TGTGCCAGCAGCGTCACGGGGACAGATACGCAGTATTTT. This gives the protein CASSVTGTDTQYF. The chain is built from TRBV9 and TRBJ2-3, with D maybe TRBD2 (5 bases). The CDR3 extends over 13 amino acids. Germline V lookup: CDR1 SGDLS, CDR2 YYNGEE. Trimming removed 2 bases at V and 3 bases at J, with 7 bases between.

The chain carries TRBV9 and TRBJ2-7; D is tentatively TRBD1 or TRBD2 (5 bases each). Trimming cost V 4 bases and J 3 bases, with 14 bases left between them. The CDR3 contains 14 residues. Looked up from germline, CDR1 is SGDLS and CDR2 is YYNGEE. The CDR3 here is CASSLVGRHYEQYF. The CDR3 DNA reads TGTGCCAGCAGCTTGGTGGGACGGCACTACGAGCAGTACTTC.

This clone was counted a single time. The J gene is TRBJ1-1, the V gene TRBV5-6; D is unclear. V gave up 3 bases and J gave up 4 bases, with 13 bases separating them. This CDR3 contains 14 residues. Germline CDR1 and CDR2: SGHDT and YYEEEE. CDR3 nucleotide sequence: TGTGCCAGCAGCTGGACCACAAGGGCCACTGAAGCTTTCTTT. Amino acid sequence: CASSWTTRATEAFF.

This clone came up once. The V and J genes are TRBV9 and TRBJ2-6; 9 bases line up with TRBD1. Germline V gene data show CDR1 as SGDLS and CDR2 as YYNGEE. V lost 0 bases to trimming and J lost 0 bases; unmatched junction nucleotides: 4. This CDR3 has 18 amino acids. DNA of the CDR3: TGTGCCAGCAGCGTAGCTCCGGACAGGGGCTCTGGGGCCAACGTCCTGACTTTC. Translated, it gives CASSVAPDRGSGANVLTF.

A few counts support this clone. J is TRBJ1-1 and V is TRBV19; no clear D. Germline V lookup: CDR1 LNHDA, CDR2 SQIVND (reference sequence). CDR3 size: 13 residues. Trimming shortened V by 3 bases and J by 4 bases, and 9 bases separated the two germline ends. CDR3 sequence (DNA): TGTGCCAGTAGTATGGTCCGGGGCACTGAAGCTTTCTTT. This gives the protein CASSMVRGTEAFF.

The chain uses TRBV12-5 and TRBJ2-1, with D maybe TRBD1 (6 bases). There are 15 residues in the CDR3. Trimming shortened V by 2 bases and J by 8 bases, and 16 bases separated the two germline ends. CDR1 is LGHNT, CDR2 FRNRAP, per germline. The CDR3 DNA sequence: TGTGCTAGTGGTTTGCCCCAAAATACAGGGTATGAGCAGTTCTTC. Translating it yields CASGLPQNTGYEQFF.

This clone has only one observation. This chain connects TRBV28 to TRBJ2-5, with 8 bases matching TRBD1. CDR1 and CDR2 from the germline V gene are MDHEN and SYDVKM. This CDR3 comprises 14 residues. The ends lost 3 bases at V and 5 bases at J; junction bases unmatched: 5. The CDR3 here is CASSFQGAGETQYF. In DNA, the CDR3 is TGTGCCAGCAGTTTTCAGGGGGCAGGGGAGACCCAGTACTTC.

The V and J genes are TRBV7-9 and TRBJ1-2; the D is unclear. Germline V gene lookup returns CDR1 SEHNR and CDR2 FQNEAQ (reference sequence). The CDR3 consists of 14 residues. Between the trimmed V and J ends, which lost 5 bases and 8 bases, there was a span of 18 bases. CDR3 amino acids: CASSPAAGRLGYTF. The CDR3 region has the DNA TGTGCCAGCAGCCCCGCGGCCGGACGGTTAGGCTACACCTTC.